These T cell receptor beta chains were read from a single sample in a study of CD8+CD57+ T cells in acquired aplastic anemia. TCRdb reprocessed the reads with MiXCR, giving one entry per CDR3 protein. Found here are around 150,000 distinct CDR3 sequences, 40% to 50% of them singletons; the top ten hold approximately 3%. Sequencing was performed on sorted CD4+, CD8+, or CD8+CD57+ T cells (not recorded which) from PBMCs. All receptors come from a human donor with aplastic anemia. Both conserved end residues are part of each CDR3. D genes are given only for firm matches. Clone size is not always given. Where it is, it says once, few, many or a class for expanded clones.

>TRBJ2-3|TRBV10-1|-|-
CASRAGQTTDTQYF
TGCGCCAGCAGAGCGGGACAGACCACAGATACGCAGTATTTT
>TRBJ2-7|TRBV13|many|TRBD2
CASSRGSGWREGPNEQYF
TGTGCCAGCAGCAGGGGGTCGGGATGGCGGGAGGGCCCGAACGAGCAGTACTTC
>TRBJ1-1|TRBV7-9|many|TRBD1
CASSFLSGGNTEAFF
TGTGCCAGCAGCTTTCTGTCAGGGGGAAACACTGAAGCTTTCTTT
>TRBJ2-7|TRBV2|-|-
CASSAGNEQYF
TGTGCCAGCAGTGCCGGGAACGAGCAGTACTTC
>TRBJ2-5|TRBV20-1|once|-
CSARDLCASRDETQYF
-
>TRBJ2-3|TRBV19|-|-
CASSPGAPATQYF
TGTGCCAGTAGCCCTGGGGCACCAGCTACGCAGTATTTT
>TRBJ1-2|TRBV10-2|few|-
CASSTAGEIYGYTF
TGCGCCAGCAGTACGGCAGGGGAAATCTATGGCTACACCTTC
>TRBJ2-5|TRBV25-1|many|TRBD2
CASSDAGGTETQYF
TGTGCCAGCAGTGATGCGGGAGGGACAGAGACCCAGTACTTC
>TRBJ2-3|TRBV24-1|-|-
CATSDPEPELLGTQYF
TGTGCCACCAGTGACCCGGAACCCGAGCTGCTTGGTACGCAGTATTTT
>TRBJ2-1|TRBV20-1|-|TRBD1
CSATYGQGSDNEQFF
TGCAGTGCTACCTACGGACAGGGGTCAGACAATGAGCAGTTCTTC
>TRBJ2-7|TRBV6-1|-|-
CASSESGIGVGSSYEQYF
TGTGCCAGCAGTGAATCGGGGATTGGGGTGGGATCTTCCTACGAGCAGTACTTC
>TRBJ1-3|TRBV12-3/TRBV12-4|many|-
CASSRQVHSGNTIYF
TGTGCCAGCAGCCGACAGGTTCACTCTGGAAACACCATATATTTT
>TRBJ2-4|TRBV20-1|-|-
CSAVKGSIQYF
TGCAGTGCCGTGAAGGGGAGCATCCAGTACTTC
>TRBJ2-5|TRBV10-3|few|TRBD1
CAIREQGAGETQYF
TGTGCCATCAGGGAACAGGGGGCCGGGGAGACCCAGTACTTC
>TRBJ2-7|TRBV24-1|-|-
CATHEGKGLRREIYEQYF
TGTGCCACCCACGAGGGAAAGGGTTTGAGGCGGGAAATCTACGAGCAGTACTTC
>TRBJ1-1|TRBV19|many|-
CASSIGGGFTEAFF
TGTGCCAGTAGTATAGGGGGAGGGTTCACTGAAGCTTTCTTT
>TRBJ2-7|TRBV9|many|-
CASSVGTTAREQYF
TGTGCCAGCAGCGTAGGAACGACCGCTCGAGAGCAGTACTTC
>TRBJ1-1|TRBV13|-|-
CASSLDRGLNTEAFF
TGTGCCAGCAGCTTAGATCGGGGCCTGAATACTGAAGCTTTCTTT
>TRBJ2-7|TRBV11-2|-|TRBD2
CASSLEATSASTYEQYF
TGTGCCAGCAGCTTAGAAGCGACTAGCGCGAGCACCTACGAGCAGTACTTC
>TRBJ1-6|TRBV27|many|TRBD1
CASRAGTGASPLHF
TGTGCCAGCAGGGCCGGGACAGGGGCCTCACCCCTCCACTTT
>TRBJ1-6|TRBV12-3/TRBV12-4|-|-
CASSPRGGGRSPLHF
TGTGCCAGCAGCCCGAGAGGCGGGGGTCGGTCACCCCTCCACTTT
>TRBJ2-7|TRBV5-1|many|-
CASTPGQGPHEQYF
TGCGCCAGCACCCCGGGGCAGGGACCCCACGAGCAGTACTTC
>TRBJ2-3|TRBV6-1|many|-
CASRVGNPDTQYF
TGTGCCAGCAGGGTGGGAAATCCAGATACGCAGTATTTT
>TRBJ2-7|TRBV7-2|few|-
CASRRQAYEQYF
TGTGCCAGCAGGAGACAGGCCTACGAGCAGTACTTC
>TRBJ2-5|TRBV15|few|-
CATRGGLETQYF
TGTGCCACCAGGGGGGGGCTGGAGACCCAGTACTTC
>TRBJ1-5|TRBV6-5|once|TRBD1
CASSYSRDRDQPQHF
TGTGCCAGCAGTTACTCGAGGGACAGAGATCAGCCCCAGCATTTT
>TRBJ1-2|TRBV25-1|-|-
CASRDRDGYTF
TGTGCCAGCAGGGACAGAGATGGCTACACCTTC
>TRBJ2-5|TRBV7-2|-|-
CASSYPPETQYF
TGTGCCAGCAGCTACCCTCCAGAGACCCAGTACTTC
>TRBJ2-7|TRBV19|-|TRBD2
CASSPPPRSGSYEQYF
TGTGCCAGTAGTCCCCCCCCGCGTAGCGGGTCCTACGAGCAGTACTTC
>TRBJ1-2|TRBV20-1|many|-
CSARRGGAVGYTF
TGCAGTGCTAGGAGGGGGGGCGCAGTTGGCTACACCTTC
>TRBJ1-3|TRBV6-1|-|TRBD1
CASSPTGDTGNTIYF
TGTGCCAGCAGTCCCACAGGGGATACGGGAAACACCATATATTTT
>TRBJ1-1|TRBV6-1|many|TRBD1
CASRNRDSVEAFF
TGTGCCAGCAGAAACCGGGACAGCGTTGAAGCTTTCTTT
>TRBJ2-2|TRBV7-3|many|TRBD1
CASTLGQGGELFF
TGTGCCAGCACCCTCGGACAGGGCGGGGAGCTGTTTTTT
>TRBJ2-3|TRBV29-1|many|TRBD2
CSVAWEGGSQDTQYF
TGCAGCGTTGCGTGGGAAGGCGGGAGCCAGGATACGCAGTATTTT
>TRBJ1-4|TRBV19|-|-
CASSTVGQANEKLFF
TGTGCCAGTAGTACAGTTGGGCAGGCTAATGAAAAACTGTTTTTT
>TRBJ2-3|TRBV2|-|-
CASTGTTSTDTQYF
TGTGCCAGCACCGGAACGACATCCACAGATACGCAGTATTTT
>TRBJ2-7|TRBV28|many|TRBD2
CASRPAGRGEQYF
TGTGCCAGCAGACCCGCGGGGAGGGGCGAGCAGTACTTC
>TRBJ2-7|TRBV6-1|many|-
CASSELGPPNNYEQYF
TGTGCCAGCAGTGAATTGGGACCTCCAAACAACTACGAGCAGTACTTC
>TRBJ1-2|TRBV5-1|many|-
CASSLDPLSYGYTF
TGCGCCAGCAGCTTGGATCCTCTCTCCTATGGCTACACCTTC
>TRBJ2-3|TRBV9|many|TRBD2
CASSVDPAGGQTDTQYF
TGTGCCAGCAGCGTAGATCCAGCGGGAGGCCAGACAGATACGCAGTATTTT
>TRBJ1-2|TRBV19|-|TRBD1
CASSIGRGRDGYTF
TGTGCCAGTAGTATAGGGAGGGGGCGCGATGGCTACACCTTC
>TRBJ1-2|TRBV12-3/TRBV12-4|many|-
CASRTPGAKGYTF
TGTGCCAGCAGGACCCCAGGGGCTAAAGGCTACACCTTC
>TRBJ1-1|TRBV24-1|-|-
CATTERGNTEAFF
TGTGCCACCACCGAACGGGGTAACACTGAAGCTTTCTTT
>TRBJ1-1|TRBV19|many|-
CASSIISGNTEAFF
TGTGCCAGTAGTATCATCTCCGGGAACACTGAAGCTTTCTTT
>TRBJ2-3|TRBV14|many|-
CASSLGLGDTQYF
TGTGCCAGCAGCTTAGGTCTCGGCGATACGCAGTATTTT
>TRBJ2-5|TRBV12-3/TRBV12-4|many|TRBD1
CASSPGQGAFGTQYF
TGTGCCAGCAGTCCGGGACAGGGGGCCTTCGGGACCCAGTACTTC
>TRBJ1-6|TRBV7-6|many|-
CASSLWAGRGSSYNSPLHF
TGTGCCAGCAGCTTGTGGGCAGGGAGGGGAAGCTCCTATAATTCACCCCTCCACTTT
>TRBJ2-7|TRBV4-3|-|TRBD1
CASSQALGTVPYEQYF
TGCGCCAGCAGCCAAGCCCTGGGGACAGTACCCTACGAGCAGTACTTC
>TRBJ1-2|TRBV20-1|-|-
CSASAGRRNTF
TGCAGTGCTAGCGCGGGACGTCGAAACACCTTC
>TRBJ2-1|TRBV7-2|many|TRBD2
CASSYLQGLAGATEQFF
TGTGCCAGCAGCTACCTACAGGGGCTAGCGGGAGCCACTGAGCAGTTCTTC
>TRBJ2-3|TRBV5-1|-|TRBD2
CASSLVPGLAGTDTQYF
TGCGCCAGCAGCTTGGTGCCGGGACTAGCGGGAACAGATACGCAGTATTTT
>TRBJ1-1|TRBV5-1|-|-
CASNNGGLNTEAFF
TGCGCCAGCAATAATGGGGGGTTGAACACTGAAGCTTTCTTT
>TRBJ2-1|TRBV29-1|-|-
CSVEGRGTYNEQFF
TGCAGCGTTGAAGGCAGGGGTACCTACAATGAGCAGTTCTTC
>TRBJ2-5|TRBV2|-|-
CATSDGTEETQYF
TGTGCCACCAGTGATGGGACCGAGGAGACCCAGTACTTC
>TRBJ2-1|TRBV18|few|-
CASSPGNRVNEQFF
TGTGCCAGCTCACCAGGGAACAGGGTCAATGAGCAGTTCTTC
>TRBJ2-5|TRBV27|once|TRBD2
CASSLSGLAEETQYF
TGTGCCAGCAGTTTATCGGGACTAGCGGAAGAGACCCAGTACTTC
>TRBJ2-1|TRBV24-1|-|TRBD2
CATSDGGQRGEREQFF
TGTGCCACCAGTGATGGCGGTCAGCGGGGGGAACGGGAGCAGTTCTTC
>TRBJ2-5|TRBV10-3|many|TRBD2
CATTTSGRGETQYF
TGTGCCACCACAACTAGCGGGAGAGGAGAGACCCAGTACTTC
>TRBJ1-2|TRBV25-1|-|-
CASKGRRKGGYTF
TGTGCCAGCAAAGGCAGGAGAAAGGGCGGCTACACCTTC
>TRBJ1-1|TRBV28|few|-
CASSLEGGLAFF
TGTGCCAGCAGTTTAGAGGGGGGGCTAGCTTTCTTT